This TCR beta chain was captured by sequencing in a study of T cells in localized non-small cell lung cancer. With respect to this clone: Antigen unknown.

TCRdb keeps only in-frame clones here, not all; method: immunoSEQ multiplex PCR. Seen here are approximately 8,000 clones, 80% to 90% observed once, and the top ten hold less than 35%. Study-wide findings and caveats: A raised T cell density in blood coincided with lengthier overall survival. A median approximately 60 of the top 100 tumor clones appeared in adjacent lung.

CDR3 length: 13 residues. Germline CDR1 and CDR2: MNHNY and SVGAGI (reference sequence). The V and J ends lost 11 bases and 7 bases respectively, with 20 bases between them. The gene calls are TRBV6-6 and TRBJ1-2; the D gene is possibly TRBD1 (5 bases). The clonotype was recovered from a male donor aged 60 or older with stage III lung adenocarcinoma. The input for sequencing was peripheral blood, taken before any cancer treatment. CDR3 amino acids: CALGPVGEGGYTF. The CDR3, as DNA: TGTGCCCTCGGGCCAGTGGGGGAGGGTGGCTACACCTTC.